Shown below are 27 T cell receptor beta chains from a single sample sequenced in a study of memory CD4+ T cells and cytomegalovirus serostatus. The sort gate was single viable CD3+CD4+CD8-CD45RO+ cells for memory CD4+ T cells. Sequencing was performed with immunoSEQ multiplex PCR; in TCRdb, only in-frame clones are kept and a portion is missing. Among some 64,000 clones, 80% to 85% were seen once, and the ten largest hold about 1%. The sequenced material came from memory CD4+ T cells from blood. These TCRs come from an adult in good health and CMV-seronegative.

The chain recombines TRBV5-1 with TRBJ1-1; no clear D. The CDR3 loop spans 14 amino acids. V lost 4 bases, J lost 1 base, and 11 bases lay in between. From germline, CDR1 is SGHRS and CDR2 YFSETQ. The DNA for the CDR3 is TGCGCCAGCAGCCCGACTGGACCGAACACTGAAGCTTTCTTT. It specifies CASSPTGPNTEAFF.

The chain's CDR3 is CARSGQGFGNTIYF. The CDR3, as DNA: TGTGCCCGTTCCGGACAGGGGTTTGGAAACACCATATATTTT. The chain joins TRBV10-3 to TRBJ1-3; the match to TRBD1 covers 9 bases. Looked up from germline, CDR1 is ENHRY and CDR2 is SYGVKD. J lost 3 bases, V lost 11 bases, and 8 bases had no gene match. The CDR3 spans 14 residues.

The V call is TRBV7-8, the J call TRBJ2-7, with D perhaps given as TRBD1 or TRBD2 (5 bases each). CDR1 and CDR2 (germline): SGHVS, FQNEAQ. The V end lost 5 bases, the J end lost 2 bases, and 16 bases lay between the germline ends. The length of the CDR3 is 15 residues. The CDR3 spells CASSVGVARTYEQYF. In nucleotides, the CDR3 is TGTGCCAGCAGCGTGGGGGTGGCCAGAACCTACGAGCAGTACTTC.

The chain uses TRBV19 and TRBJ2-6, with 8 positions matching TRBD2. This CDR3 contains 17 residues. Trimming cost V 8 bases and J 2 bases; bases outside gene matches: 11. Per germline, CDR1 LNHDA and CDR2 SQIVND (reference sequence). CDR3 nucleotide sequence: TGTGCCAGTTTTCCCTTCGGGGGGGGGACTGGGGCCAACGTCCTGACTTTC. Translating it yields CASFPFGGGTGANVLTF.

The chain has TRBV7-9 and TRBJ2-2; D perhaps matches TRBD2 (6 bases). Germline CDR1 and CDR2: SEHNR and FQNEAQ (reference sequence). The CDR3 is made up of 14 amino acids. V dropped 7 bases and J dropped 7 bases, with 16 bases sitting between them. For the CDR3, the DNA is TGTGCCAGCACCTTTTGGAGGGACGGCGGGGAGCTGTTTTTT. Amino acid sequence: CASTFWRDGGELFF.

The V call is TRBV29-1, the J call TRBJ2-7; 7 bases are a match to TRBD1. Germline V CDR1 and CDR2: SQVTM, ANQGSEA. Trimming removed 5 bases from V and 5 bases from J; junction bases left unmatched: 12. The CDR3 has 14 amino acids. Here the CDR3 reads CSVIRGRQGHEQYF. CDR3 DNA sequence: TGCAGCGTTATAAGAGGAAGACAGGGCCACGAGCAGTACTTC.

The rearrangement joins TRBV10-2 to TRBJ2-2; D is unclear. Germline-derived CDR1 and CDR2 are WSHSY and SAAADI. Trimming pared 9 bases from V and 5 bases from J, leaving 13 bases between. This CDR3 has 13 residues. This chain's CDR3 is CARSFEMTGELFF. The DNA for the CDR3 is TGCGCCAGGTCCTTTGAGATGACCGGGGAGCTGTTTTTT.

This rearrangement joins TRBV2 to TRBJ2-1; no clear D. Germline V CDR1 and CDR2: SNHLY, FYNNEI. This CDR3 is 13 amino acids long. Deletions cut 3 bases from V and 3 bases from J, with 6 bases between. The CDR3 reads CASSELGYNEQFF. In DNA, the CDR3 is TGTGCCAGCAGTGAGCTGGGCTACAATGAGCAGTTCTTC.

The chain recombines TRBV5-1 with TRBJ1-2; TRBD1 matches 9 bases. V shed 3 bases and J 6 bases; nucleotides not matched to a gene: 9. CDR1 and CDR2 (germline): SGHRS, YFSETQ. CDR3 length equals 15 residues. The CDR3 DNA sequence: TGCGCCAGCAGCTCCCCCCGGGGGGACAGGGATGGCTACACCTTC. Its translation: CASSSPRGDRDGYTF.

In its sample, this clone was seen once. The J gene is TRBJ1-4, the V gene TRBV30; no reliable D call. The V gene's germline CDR1 is GTSNPN and CDR2 SVGIG (reference sequence). The CDR3 is made up of 15 amino acids. Trimming left V 2 bases short and J 4 bases short, with 14 bases between. CDR3 sequence reads: CAWSFKVGLNEKLFF. Written as DNA, the CDR3 is TGTGCCTGGAGTTTTAAAGTCGGTCTTAATGAAAAACTGTTTTTT. Complete variable domain (other parts from reference TRBV30 and TRBJ1-4): SQTIHQWPATLVQPVGSPLSLECTVEGTSNPNLYWYRQAAGRGLQLLFYSVGIGQISSEVPQNLSASRPQDRQFILSSKKLLLSDSGFYLCAWSFKVGLNEKLFFGSGTQLSVL.

The V gene is TRBV25-1, the J gene TRBJ2-7; perhaps TRBD1 as D (6 bases). CDR1 is MGHDK, CDR2 SYGVNS, per germline. V was cut by 1 base and J by 3 bases, with 10 bases left in between. The CDR3 is made up of 14 amino acids. The CDR3 spells CASSESAGDYEQYF. The DNA for the CDR3 is TGTGCCAGCAGTGAATCGGCAGGGGACTACGAGCAGTACTTC.

DNA of the CDR3: TGTGCCAGCAGCTTAACCGCCCAACCGAACACTGAAGCTTTCTTT. The encoded protein is CASSLTAQPNTEAFF. V and J are TRBV7-2 and TRBJ1-1, with D uncertain. CDR1 SGHTA and CDR2 FQGNSA come from the germline V gene. This CDR3 is 15 amino acids long. V gave up 2 bases and J gave up 1 base, with 11 bases separating them.

V gene TRBV6-6 combines with J gene TRBJ1-2; D perhaps matches TRBD1 (6 bases). This CDR3 is built from 13 residues. Germline values: CDR1 MNHNY, CDR2 SVGAGI (reference sequence). V lost 7 bases and J 8 bases, leaving 17 bases between the germline ends. The CDR3 loop is CASTEGGGRGYTF. DNA of the CDR3: TGTGCCAGCACCGAGGGGGGGGGAAGGGGCTACACCTTC.

This chain uses TRBV11-2 with TRBJ2-1, with 13 bases identical to TRBD2. The CDR3 sequence is 16 residues long. Per the germline V gene, CDR1 is SGHAT and CDR2 is FQNNGV. The J segment lost 8 bases and the V segment lost 5 bases, leaving 9 bases of the junction unmatched. The CDR3 DNA reads TGTGCCAGCAGCCCTACAACTAGCGGGAGGGTATATGAGCAGTTCTTC. Amino acid sequence: CASSPTTSGRVYEQFF.

This chain links TRBV5-1 with TRBJ1-1; D is unclear. The V gene lost 0 bases and the J gene lost 4 bases, with 13 bases spanning the gap. This CDR3 has 15 amino acids. Germline assignment: CDR1 SGHRS and CDR2 YFSETQ. The CDR3 sequence: CASSLDPKVFTEAFF. In DNA, the CDR3 is TGCGCCAGCAGCTTGGACCCCAAGGTTTTCACTGAAGCTTTCTTT.

To note about this clone: The same CDR3 can be traced to other DNA sequences in this sample. The chain has TRBV28 and TRBJ1-2; TRBD1 matches 8 bases. The CDR3 extends over 13 amino acids. Losses at the gene ends were 2 bases for V and 5 bases for J; bases not matched to a gene: 1. Per the germline V gene, CDR1 is MDHEN and CDR2 is SYDVKM. This chain's CDR3 is CASSLGQGYGYTF. The CDR3 DNA reads as TGTGCCAGCAGTTTAGGACAGGGTTATGGCTACACCTTC.

The chain carries TRBV20-1 and TRBJ1-1; D remains unclear. This CDR3 is built from 11 residues. Trimming took 3 bases from V and 7 from J, leaving 9 bases between them. Germline-derived CDR1 and CDR2 are DFQATT and SNEGSKA (reference sequence). Here the CDR3 DNA reads TGCAGTGCTAGTATAGGGTTTGAAGCTTTCTTT. This encodes CSASIGFEAFF.

This chain links TRBV27 with TRBJ2-7; 7 bases are shared with TRBD1. The CDR3 spans 13 residues. V was pared by 5 bases and J by 6 bases, with 7 bases of the junction left unmatched. Germline-derived CDR1 and CDR2 are MNHEY and SMNVEV (reference sequence). CDR3 bases: TGTGCCAGCAGTCTCCCAAACAGGGGCGAGCAGTACTTC. This codes for CASSLPNRGEQYF.

J is TRBJ2-1 and V is TRBV6-1; 8 positions match TRBD2. V shed 5 bases, J shed 6 bases, and the junction held 9 bases outside the gene matches. Germline V lookup: CDR1 MNHNS, CDR2 SASEGT. This CDR3 spans 15 amino acids. CDR3 residues: CASSQPGLGINEQFF. CDR3 bases: TGTGCCAGCAGTCAGCCGGGACTAGGCATCAATGAGCAGTTCTTC.

The chain couples TRBV5-1 to TRBJ1-6; D gene unclear. Between the trimmed V and J ends, which lost 0 bases and 3 bases, there was a span of 1 base. This CDR3 is built from 13 residues. The germline V gene encodes CDR1 SGHRS and CDR2 YFSETQ. The CDR3 DNA is TGCGCCAGCAGCTTGGGCTATAATTCACCCCTCCACTTT. This sequence encodes CASSLGYNSPLHF.

The chain has TRBV25-1 and TRBJ2-5; D might be TRBD2 (5 bases). V was shortened by 2 bases and J by 5 bases, with 18 bases between the two germline ends. Germline V lookup: CDR1 MGHDK, CDR2 SYGVNS. The CDR3 length is 16 residues. CDR3 region: CASSETREQQLETQYF. The CDR3 DNA reads as TGTGCCAGCAGTGAAACCCGGGAACAGCAGCTGGAGACCCAGTACTTC. Full variable domain (missing parts from reference TRBV25-1 and TRBJ2-5): EADIYQTPRYLVIGTGKKITLECSQTMGHDKMYWYQQDPGMELHLIHYSYGVNSTEKGDLSSESTVSRIRTEHFPLTLESARPSHTSQYLCASSETREQQLETQYFGPGTRLLVL.

This chain joins TRBV2 and TRBJ2-4, with TRBD1 as a possible D gene (6 bases). The CDR3 consists of 15 residues. Per the germline V gene, CDR1 is SNHLY and CDR2 is FYNNEI. Trimming cost V 7 bases and J 1 base, with 14 bases left between them. CDR3 bases: TGTGCCAGCATCAGGGGAATTGGGGCCAAAAACATTCAGTACTTC. Amino acid sequence: CASIRGIGAKNIQYF. Based on the CDR3 plus reference TRBV2 and TRBJ2-4, the full variable domain is EPEVTQTPSHQVTQMGQEVILRCVPISNHLYFYWYRQILGQKVEFLVSFYNNEISEKSEIFDDQFSVERPDGSNFTLKIRSTKLEDSAMYFCASIRGIGAKNIQYFGAGTRLSVL.

This chain links TRBV6-6 with TRBJ1-1; D is unresolved. Per the germline V gene, CDR1 is MNHNY and CDR2 is SVGAGI (reference sequence). V gave up 8 bases and J gave up 1 base, with 11 bases separating them. The CDR3 covers 13 residues. The CDR3 region is CASARRGNTEAFF. The CDR3 bases are TGTGCCAGCGCGAGACGGGGGAACACTGAAGCTTTCTTT.

V and J are TRBV5-4 and TRBJ2-1; 9 bases are shared with TRBD1. CDR1 is SGHNT, CDR2 YYREEE, per germline (reference sequence). The CDR3 length is 15 residues. The V segment lost 4 bases and the J segment 9 bases; nucleotides outside the gene matches: 11. The CDR3 coding sequence is TGTGCCAGCAGCCGTCCCGGGACAGGGATCGGTGAGCAGTTCTTC. It is translated as CASSRPGTGIGEQFF.

This clone appeared a few times. The chain combines TRBV7-2 with TRBJ2-1; the D is unclear. With 4 bases removed from V and 1 base from J, the gap between germline ends came to 14 bases. Looked up from germline, CDR1 is SGHTA and CDR2 is FQGNSA. CDR3 size: 16 residues. CDR3 protein: CASSSQAGVSYNEQFF. CDR3 nucleotide sequence: TGTGCCAGCAGCTCCCAAGCTGGGGTATCCTACAATGAGCAGTTCTTC.

V gene TRBV5-5 combines with J gene TRBJ1-5, with TRBD1 as a possible D gene (5 bases). V lost 4 bases and J lost 5, with 13 bases in between. CDR1 is SGHKS, CDR2 YYEKEE, per germline (reference sequence). The CDR3 runs to 14 residues. The CDR3 region is CASSLTQAYQPQHF. The CDR3 DNA reads TGTGCCAGCAGCCTGACACAGGCCTATCAGCCCCAGCATTTT.

This clone was observed a few times. The genes are TRBV5-1 and TRBJ2-3; 10 nucleotides agree with TRBD2. This CDR3 is built from 17 residues. Germline V CDR1 and CDR2: SGHRS, YFSETQ. V trimming: 2 bases; J trimming: 0 bases; junction bases outside the gene matches: 6. CDR3 DNA: TGCGCCAGCAGCTTTGGCCTAGCGGGGGATAGCACAGATACGCAGTATTTT. Translation gives CASSFGLAGDSTDTQYF.